This TCR beta chain was recovered during a study of metastatic and nonmetastatic thyroid tumors. Background on the study: Repertoire data that came from the blood and tumor or nodule tissue of malignant and benign thyroid patients were compared.

This clone was counted a few times. The antigen is undetermined. TCRdb re-called the PCR reads through MiXCR. The data hold over 20,000 clones, with roughly a quarter observed a single time. Study-level points and caveats: Relative to benign nodules, malignant thyroid tumors were reportedly characterized by significantly elevated TCR beta diversity in blood and tumor.

Each patient went into thyroid surgery without having received any treatment. The source of this sequence is a male donor with papillary thyroid cancer or a benign thyroid nodule (not recorded which). Some clones in this sample may be carry-over from other donors' samples. Sequencing was done on a sample of tumor tissue.

In DNA form, the CDR3 reads TGTGCCAGCAGTTTCCACCCCACATGCACTCTAGCCAAAAACATTCAGTACTTC. Its protein product is CASSFHPTCTLAKNIQYF. This chain links TRBV6-2 or TRBV6-3 with TRBJ2-4; D is unresolved. Trimming cost V 4 bases and J 0 bases, with 19 bases left between them. Germline assignment: CDR1 MNHEY and CDR2 SVGEGT. The CDR3 consists of 18 residues.